This T cell receptor beta chain was captured by sequencing in a study of Tregs in tolerant kidney transplant recipients. Study outcomes and limitations: No direct test of biological reproducibility was done here.

The table lists this clone with a count of one. As yet, its antigen is unknown. Unstimulated regulatory T cells (CD4+CD25+CD127-), CD4+CD25- non-regulatory cells, CD4 and CD8 cells were FACS-sorted from thawed PBMCs. Method: immunoSEQ multiplex PCR; TCRdb's copy keeps in-frame clones and lacks some. The sample records roughly 120,000 clones, around 94% being singletons. The germline gives CDR1 LNHDA, CDR2 SQIVND (reference sequence). The CDR3 has 15 residues. Trimming took off 6 bases at V and 0 bases at J, with 14 bases between the two ends. The genes are TRBV19 and TRBJ1-2, with D perhaps TRBD1 (5 bases). This receptor was taken from a human donor in good health. Sequencing was performed on CD4+ T cells from blood. CDR3 coding DNA: TGTGCCAGTAGCCAACCCAGCAGGGCTAACTATGGCTACACCTTC. This gives the protein CASSQPSRANYGYTF.